This is a list of T cell receptor beta chains from one sample in a study of neurological immune-mediated disorders. MiXCR was run by TCRdb on the 5' RACE reads, yielding one entry per CDR3 protein. In the table there are roughly 52,000 distinct CDR3 sequences, 5.8% of which are singletons. The sequenced material came from CD4+ T cells from blood. These receptors were taken from a woman aged 18 to 35 with multiple sclerosis. Each CDR3 is given with its conserved first and last residue. Each record gives: D gene, clone size, V gene, J gene, CDR3 DNA, CDR3 protein. A D gene is named only where the DNA matches it firmly. Clone size appears in some rows only: once, few, many, or a class for an expanded clone.

D gene: -
clone size: many
V gene: TRBV7-2
J gene: TRBJ2-5
CDR3 DNA: TGTGCCAGCAGCTTACGACGGGGCGAGGAGACCCAGTACTTC
CDR3 protein: CASSLRRGEETQYF

D gene: TRBD2
clone size: many
V gene: TRBV12-3/TRBV12-4
J gene: TRBJ2-4
CDR3 DNA: TGTGCCAGCAGCCGTGGGGGGGACCTGAGGCAAAACATTCAGTACTTC
CDR3 protein: CASSRGGDLRQNIQYF

D gene: -
clone size: many
V gene: TRBV6-6
J gene: TRBJ2-1
CDR3 DNA: TGTGCCAGCAGTTATGGACTTACCTACAATGAGCAGTTCTTC
CDR3 protein: CASSYGLTYNEQFF

D gene: -
clone size: many
V gene: TRBV20-1
J gene: TRBJ2-1
CDR3 DNA: TGCAGTGCTAGCGGGAGCTCCTACAATGAGCAGTTCTTC
CDR3 protein: CSASGSSYNEQFF

D gene: -
clone size: few
V gene: TRBV6-5
J gene: TRBJ1-5
CDR3 DNA: TGTGCCAGCAGGGTCAGGGGAAATAGCAATCAGCCCCAGCATTTT
CDR3 protein: CASRVRGNSNQPQHF

D gene: TRBD2
clone size: many
V gene: TRBV12-3/TRBV12-4
J gene: TRBJ2-2
CDR3 DNA: TGTGCCAGCAGTCCCGGTACTAGCGGGAGGGTAACCGGGGAGCTGTTTTTT
CDR3 protein: CASSPGTSGRVTGELFF

D gene: TRBD2
clone size: many
V gene: TRBV5-1
J gene: TRBJ2-3
CDR3 DNA: TGCGCCAGCAGTTTTAGCGGGGGGGCCAGAACAGATACGCAGTATTTT
CDR3 protein: CASSFSGGARTDTQYF

D gene: TRBD1
clone size: many
V gene: TRBV20-1
J gene: TRBJ2-1
CDR3 DNA: TGCAGTGTGTATGTGTTGGGACAGTCCTCCTACAATGAGCAGTTCTTC
CDR3 protein: CSVYVLGQSSYNEQFF

D gene: -
clone size: many
V gene: TRBV2
J gene: TRBJ1-5
CDR3 DNA: TGTGCCAGCGGACCGGACCTGACCAGGCAGCCCCAGCATTTT
CDR3 protein: CASGPDLTRQPQHF

D gene: -
clone size: many
V gene: TRBV5-1
J gene: TRBJ2-7
CDR3 DNA: TGCGCCAGCAGCTCACGTGGGGACGGCCCATACGAGCAGTACTTC
CDR3 protein: CASSSRGDGPYEQYF

D gene: -
clone size: medium-sized
V gene: TRBV5-1
J gene: TRBJ2-5
CDR3 DNA: TGCGCCAGCAGCTTGGTTGTTGGCCTGGGGCGGACCCAGTACTTC
CDR3 protein: CASSLVVGLGRTQYF

D gene: TRBD2
clone size: many
V gene: TRBV6-2/TRBV6-3
J gene: TRBJ2-1
CDR3 DNA: TGTGCCAGCAGTTATTCCGGACTAGCGGGGATATACAATGAGCAGTTCTTC
CDR3 protein: CASSYSGLAGIYNEQFF

D gene: -
clone size: few
V gene: TRBV19
J gene: TRBJ1-2
CDR3 DNA: TGTGCCAGTAGCTACTTTCCAGTCCCGCCTGGCTACACCTTC
CDR3 protein: CASSYFPVPPGYTF

D gene: TRBD1
clone size: many
V gene: TRBV11-3
J gene: TRBJ2-1
CDR3 DNA: TGTGCCAGCAGCCCCGGACAGGGAAGCATTGAGCAGTTCTTC
CDR3 protein: CASSPGQGSIEQFF

D gene: -
clone size: many
V gene: TRBV9
J gene: TRBJ2-1
CDR3 DNA: TGTGCCAGCAGCGTAGCTGGCCGGGGGGCCAACAATGAGCAGTTCTTC
CDR3 protein: CASSVAGRGANNEQFF

D gene: -
clone size: many
V gene: TRBV28
J gene: TRBJ2-2
CDR3 DNA: TGTGCCAGCAGTTTTCGTCAGGGGCAAGACGGGGAGCTGTTTTTT
CDR3 protein: CASSFRQGQDGELFF

D gene: -
clone size: -
V gene: TRBV20-1
J gene: TRBJ2-5
CDR3 DNA: TGCAGTGCTAGACCCAGCACCCAAGAGACCCAGTACTTC
CDR3 protein: CSARPSTQETQYF

D gene: -
clone size: many
V gene: TRBV18
J gene: TRBJ2-1
CDR3 DNA: TGTGCCAGCTCGCCCCGACAGAAGGAGCAGTTCTTC
CDR3 protein: CASSPRQKEQFF

D gene: -
clone size: many
V gene: TRBV20-1
J gene: TRBJ2-5
CDR3 DNA: TGCAGTGCTAGTCCCGACGGTCCCCAAGAGACCCAGTACTTC
CDR3 protein: CSASPDGPQETQYF

D gene: TRBD1
clone size: many
V gene: TRBV7-9
J gene: TRBJ2-5
CDR3 DNA: TGTGCCAGCCACCGGGACAGCCAAGAGACCCAGTACTTC
CDR3 protein: CASHRDSQETQYF

D gene: -
clone size: many
V gene: TRBV5-1
J gene: TRBJ2-2
CDR3 DNA: TGCGCCAGCAGCCGGCAGGGATCGAACACCGGGGAGCTGTTTTTT
CDR3 protein: CASSRQGSNTGELFF

D gene: -
clone size: many
V gene: TRBV10-3
J gene: TRBJ2-2
CDR3 DNA: TGTGCCATCAGTGGAGAGGGGCCCACCGGGGAGCTGTTTTTT
CDR3 protein: CAISGEGPTGELFF

D gene: -
clone size: -
V gene: TRBV30
J gene: TRBJ2-5
CDR3 DNA: TGTGCCTGGAGTTGGCGGAGGGGAGAGACCCAGTACTTC
CDR3 protein: CAWSWRRGETQYF

D gene: -
clone size: many
V gene: TRBV3-1
J gene: TRBJ2-1
CDR3 DNA: TGTGCCAGCAGCAAAGGGGCCCCGGGCTACAATGAGCAGTTCTTC
CDR3 protein: CASSKGAPGYNEQFF

D gene: -
clone size: many
V gene: TRBV12-3/TRBV12-4
J gene: TRBJ2-3
CDR3 DNA: TGTGCCAGCAGTACCGGGGACCGATCCTTAGCGCAGGGAGATACGCAGTATTTT
CDR3 protein: CASSTGDRSLAQGDTQYF

D gene: TRBD1
clone size: -
V gene: TRBV10-2
J gene: TRBJ2-7
CDR3 DNA: TGCGCCAGCGGACAGGCGAGCTCCTACGAGCAGTACTTC
CDR3 protein: CASGQASSYEQYF

D gene: -
clone size: many
V gene: TRBV7-9
J gene: TRBJ1-2
CDR3 DNA: TGTGCCAGCAGCCCCGAGGCAGGCAGGGGCCCAAGCTATGGCTACACCTTC
CDR3 protein: CASSPEAGRGPSYGYTF

D gene: -
clone size: many
V gene: TRBV20-1
J gene: TRBJ1-1
CDR3 DNA: TGCAGTTCGATCAGACCCCCGGACATGAACACTGAAGCTTTCTTT
CDR3 protein: CSSIRPPDMNTEAFF

D gene: -
clone size: -
V gene: TRBV25-1
J gene: TRBJ2-2
CDR3 DNA: TGTGCCAGCAGGGACACTGGCACCGGGGAGCTGTTTTTT
CDR3 protein: CASRDTGTGELFF

D gene: TRBD2
clone size: many
V gene: TRBV12-5
J gene: TRBJ2-4
CDR3 DNA: TGTGCTAGTGCCCAGACGGGGGGAGGAACCAAAAACATTCAGTACTTC
CDR3 protein: CASAQTGGGTKNIQYF

D gene: -
clone size: many
V gene: TRBV20-1
J gene: TRBJ2-3
CDR3 DNA: TGCAGTGCTAGGGGCCCAACTAGGACGTCCTCAGATACGCAGTATTTT
CDR3 protein: CSARGPTRTSSDTQYF

D gene: TRBD2
clone size: -
V gene: TRBV6-2/TRBV6-3
J gene: TRBJ2-4
CDR3 DNA: TGTGCCAGCAGCCAGCCACGGCTGGGGCTACAGCGGGAGCCGGGAGGCATTCAGTACTTC
CDR3 protein: CASSQPRLGLQREPGGIQYF

D gene: TRBD2
clone size: many
V gene: TRBV12-3/TRBV12-4
J gene: TRBJ2-1
CDR3 DNA: TGTGCCAGCAGCAAGGGACTAGCGGGGTTCTACAATGAGCAGTTCTTC
CDR3 protein: CASSKGLAGFYNEQFF

D gene: TRBD1
clone size: many
V gene: TRBV20-1
J gene: TRBJ1-5
CDR3 DNA: TGCAGTGCTAGGCCCGCAGGGGGTGGGGGGCCCCAGCATTTT
CDR3 protein: CSARPAGGGGPQHF

D gene: TRBD1
clone size: many
V gene: TRBV6-6
J gene: TRBJ2-7
CDR3 DNA: TGTGCCAGCAGGGGCGGGACAGGGTCCTACGAGCAGTACTTC
CDR3 protein: CASRGGTGSYEQYF

D gene: -
clone size: many
V gene: TRBV27
J gene: TRBJ1-6
CDR3 DNA: TGTGCCAGCAGTTTTGGCCCTAACGGTTCACCCCTCCACTTT
CDR3 protein: CASSFGPNGSPLHF

D gene: -
clone size: few
V gene: TRBV2
J gene: TRBJ2-1
CDR3 DNA: TGTGCCAGCAGTGACAATGAGCAGTTCTTC
CDR3 protein: CASSDNEQFF

D gene: -
clone size: many
V gene: TRBV10-2
J gene: TRBJ2-5
CDR3 DNA: TGCGCCAGCAGCTATAAAGGTCAGGAGACCCAGTACTTC
CDR3 protein: CASSYKGQETQYF

D gene: -
clone size: many
V gene: TRBV20-1
J gene: TRBJ2-1
CDR3 DNA: TGCAGTGCTAGGGCAGCTGCCTACAATGAGCAGTTCTTC
CDR3 protein: CSARAAAYNEQFF

D gene: TRBD1
clone size: many
V gene: TRBV5-1
J gene: TRBJ1-1
CDR3 DNA: TGCGCCAGCAGCCCGGACAGGGCCACTGAAGCTTTCTTT
CDR3 protein: CASSPDRATEAFF

D gene: TRBD1
clone size: many
V gene: TRBV20-1
J gene: TRBJ2-1
CDR3 DNA: TGCAGTGCTAGAAGACAGGGGAATGGTGAGCAGTTCTTC
CDR3 protein: CSARRQGNGEQFF

D gene: -
clone size: many
V gene: TRBV24-1
J gene: TRBJ2-3
CDR3 DNA: TGTGCCACCAGTGGGCGGACGGGACGCACAGATACGCAGTATTTT
CDR3 protein: CATSGRTGRTDTQYF

D gene: -
clone size: many
V gene: TRBV5-1
J gene: TRBJ1-4
CDR3 DNA: TGCGCCAGCAGCTTGGGGACGGGGCAGGAAAAACTGTTTTTT
CDR3 protein: CASSLGTGQEKLFF

D gene: -
clone size: many
V gene: TRBV12-3/TRBV12-4
J gene: TRBJ2-2
CDR3 DNA: TGTGCCAGCAGTTTAGTCCCACGGGTCTCCGGGGCGAGCACCGGGGAGCTGTTTTTT
CDR3 protein: CASSLVPRVSGASTGELFF

D gene: -
clone size: many
V gene: TRBV27
J gene: TRBJ2-6
CDR3 DNA: TGTGCCAGCAGGGCACCGATGAAGGGAGCCAGCGTCCTGACTTTC
CDR3 protein: CASRAPMKGASVLTF

D gene: -
clone size: many
V gene: TRBV7-2
J gene: TRBJ2-1
CDR3 DNA: TGTGCCAGCAGCTTATCTGGGATAGGACTCTACAGTGAGCAGTTCTTC
CDR3 protein: CASSLSGIGLYSEQFF

D gene: -
clone size: many
V gene: TRBV5-6
J gene: TRBJ2-3
CDR3 DNA: TGTGCCAGCACAAACGGCGGATACGCAGATACGCAGTATTTT
CDR3 protein: CASTNGGYADTQYF

D gene: -
clone size: many
V gene: TRBV12-3/TRBV12-4
J gene: TRBJ2-7
CDR3 DNA: TGTGCCAGCAGTCCTGCCGGACAGAAGATCTACGAGCAGTACTTC
CDR3 protein: CASSPAGQKIYEQYF

D gene: -
clone size: many
V gene: TRBV20-1
J gene: TRBJ2-5
CDR3 DNA: TGCAGTGCTAGGGGGTCGGCCCTAGAGACCCAGTACTTC
CDR3 protein: CSARGSALETQYF

D gene: TRBD1
clone size: many
V gene: TRBV5-1
J gene: TRBJ1-5
CDR3 DNA: TGCGCCAGCAGCTTGGGACAGGGCAGCAATCAGCCCCAGCATTTT
CDR3 protein: CASSLGQGSNQPQHF

D gene: -
clone size: -
V gene: TRBV2
J gene: TRBJ2-5
CDR3 DNA: TGTGCCAGCCGGGACTTACAAGAGACCCAGTACTTC
CDR3 protein: CASRDLQETQYF

D gene: TRBD1
clone size: many
V gene: TRBV6-2/TRBV6-3
J gene: TRBJ1-5
CDR3 DNA: TGTGCCAGCACCCCCAACAGGGGGATGTTGCCCCAGCATTTT
CDR3 protein: CASTPNRGMLPQHF

D gene: TRBD1
clone size: many
V gene: TRBV6-5
J gene: TRBJ2-2
CDR3 DNA: TGTGCCAGCAGTTACACGATTCCCCGACAGGGGGTTTACACCGGGGAGCTGTTTTTT
CDR3 protein: CASSYTIPRQGVYTGELFF

D gene: -
clone size: many
V gene: TRBV12-3/TRBV12-4
J gene: TRBJ1-2
CDR3 DNA: TGTGCCAGCAGACAGAGGGGGGAGGGCTACACCTTC
CDR3 protein: CASRQRGEGYTF

D gene: -
clone size: -
V gene: TRBV7-2
J gene: TRBJ2-2
CDR3 DNA: -
CDR3 protein: CASSFYICSAFLPGQGIAGELFF

D gene: -
clone size: many
V gene: TRBV7-2
J gene: TRBJ2-7
CDR3 DNA: TGTGCCAGCAGCTTAGCTGTAGACCTCTACGAGCAGTACTTC
CDR3 protein: CASSLAVDLYEQYF